A selection of T cell receptor beta chains follows, all from one sample in a study of cytomegalovirus exposure and HLA in healthy donors. Measured with immunoSEQ multiplex PCR; TCRdb has only the in-frame clones, and not every one. This repertoire shows roughly 180,000 clones, around a tenth found once; its top ten account for about 1.2%. Sequences were obtained from PBMCs. The receptor source for this set is a woman aged 25 to 45 in good health and CMV-seropositive. The CDR3 runs from the conserved cysteine through the conserved F or W. The order of the fields is V gene, D gene, J gene, clone size, CDR3 DNA, CDR3 protein. The D gene is left open where the match is weak. Not all rows give a size; the values are once, few, many and, for expanded clones, a class.

V gene: TRBV6-1; D gene: .; J gene: TRBJ1-4; clone size: .; CDR3 DNA: TGTGCCAGCATCCAGCAAGGGGGGGGCAGTGAAAAACTGTTTTTT; CDR3 protein: CASIQQGGGSEKLFF
V gene: TRBV4-1; D gene: .; J gene: TRBJ1-2; clone size: few; CDR3 DNA: TGCGCCAGCAGCCAAGATACAGGTTGGAAGGGCTACACCTTC; CDR3 protein: CASSQDTGWKGYTF
V gene: TRBV11-3; D gene: .; J gene: TRBJ1-1; clone size: .; CDR3 DNA: TGTGCCAGCAGCCGAAGTGGGGCTATGAACACTGAAGCTTTCTTT; CDR3 protein: CASSRSGAMNTEAFF
V gene: TRBV5-4; D gene: TRBD2; J gene: TRBJ2-1; clone size: few; CDR3 DNA: TGTGCCAGCAGCTTGGACATGGGACTAGCGGGCCCCAATGAGCAGTTCTTC; CDR3 protein: CASSLDMGLAGPNEQFF
V gene: TRBV19; D gene: .; J gene: TRBJ1-1; clone size: few; CDR3 DNA: TGTGCCAGTAAAAGAGGCCAAGACCGAGGGACTGAAGCTTTCTTT; CDR3 protein: CASKRGQDRGTEAFF
V gene: TRBV28; D gene: .; J gene: TRBJ1-1; clone size: few; CDR3 DNA: TGTGCCAGCAGAACCTCCCAGAACAGGGAAGCTTTCTTT; CDR3 protein: CASRTSQNREAFF
V gene: TRBV5-1; D gene: TRBD2; J gene: TRBJ2-1; clone size: .; CDR3 DNA: TGCGCCAGCAGCTTGGGACTAGCGGGAGGCTACAATGAGCAGTTCTTC; CDR3 protein: CASSLGLAGGYNEQFF
V gene: TRBV2; D gene: TRBD1; J gene: TRBJ1-3; clone size: few; CDR3 DNA: TGTGCCAGCAGGGACAGGGTTACAGGAAACACCATATATTTT; CDR3 protein: CASRDRVTGNTIYF
V gene: TRBV19; D gene: .; J gene: TRBJ2-5; clone size: .; CDR3 DNA: TGTGCCAGTAGTATCTCCAGGAGGGAGACCCAGTACTTC; CDR3 protein: CASSISRRETQYF
V gene: TRBV29-1; D gene: .; J gene: TRBJ2-7; clone size: .; CDR3 DNA: TGCAGCGTTGAAGATCACACAGCCTACGAGCAGTACTTC; CDR3 protein: CSVEDHTAYEQYF
V gene: TRBV2; D gene: TRBD1; J gene: TRBJ1-1; clone size: few; CDR3 DNA: TGTGCCAGCAGTGGATACCCTGGACAGGGTAGCACTGAAGCTTTCTTT; CDR3 protein: CASSGYPGQGSTEAFF
V gene: TRBV5-8; D gene: .; J gene: TRBJ1-5; clone size: few; CDR3 DNA: TGTGCCCGAGAGGCATATAGCAATCAGCCCCAGCATTTT; CDR3 protein: CAREAYSNQPQHF
V gene: TRBV14; D gene: TRBD1; J gene: TRBJ2-7; clone size: few; CDR3 DNA: TGTGCCAGCAGCCAAAATCCTTCGTACGACAGGGACGCCTACGAGCAGTACTTC; CDR3 protein: CASSQNPSYDRDAYEQYF
V gene: TRBV18; D gene: .; J gene: TRBJ1-1; clone size: few; CDR3 DNA: TGTGCCAGCTCACCAAGCTTAGGGGGAATTATGAACACTGAAGCTTTCTTT; CDR3 protein: CASSPSLGGIMNTEAFF
V gene: TRBV7-9; D gene: TRBD1; J gene: TRBJ2-1; clone size: few; CDR3 DNA: TGTGCCAGCAGCTTCGGTCCGGGACAGGGTTTCAACTCCTACAATGAGCAGTTCTTC; CDR3 protein: CASSFGPGQGFNSYNEQFF
V gene: TRBV7-2; D gene: .; J gene: TRBJ1-2; clone size: few; CDR3 DNA: TGTGCCAGCAGCCCCCGGGGGGGGCGAACTAACTATGGCTACACCTTC; CDR3 protein: CASSPRGGRTNYGYTF
V gene: TRBV5-6; D gene: .; J gene: TRBJ1-2; clone size: .; CDR3 DNA: TGTGCCAGCAGCTTGCTATCAACAGGGATCTTAAACTATGGCTACACCTTC; CDR3 protein: CASSLLSTGILNYGYTF
V gene: TRBV11-2; D gene: TRBD2; J gene: TRBJ2-1; clone size: few; CDR3 DNA: TGTGCCAGCAGCTGGCGGCGGGAGCGAAGGGCCGGGGGAGAGCAGTTCTTC; CDR3 protein: CASSWRRERRAGGEQFF
V gene: TRBV11-2; D gene: .; J gene: TRBJ2-3; clone size: few; CDR3 DNA: TGTGCCAGCAGCCCCGGGTATACGCAGTATTTT; CDR3 protein: CASSPGYTQYF
V gene: TRBV5-4; D gene: .; J gene: TRBJ2-7; clone size: .; CDR3 DNA: TGTGCCAGCAGCTTGAGCCAGGGTAGTCGGTACGAGCAGTACTTC; CDR3 protein: CASSLSQGSRYEQYF
V gene: TRBV29-1; D gene: .; J gene: TRBJ1-2; clone size: .; CDR3 DNA: TGCAGCGTTGAAGATCATCGGGGGGCTTATGGCTACACCTTC; CDR3 protein: CSVEDHRGAYGYTF
V gene: TRBV6-1; D gene: TRBD1; J gene: TRBJ2-7; clone size: few; CDR3 DNA: TGTGCCAGCAGTGAACGGCAGGGGGTTGACGAGCAGTACTTC; CDR3 protein: CASSERQGVDEQYF
V gene: TRBV10-3; D gene: TRBD2; J gene: TRBJ2-3; clone size: few; CDR3 DNA: TGTGCCATCAGGGAACCTAGCGGGGGGGTAAGGGCAGATACGCAGTATTTT; CDR3 protein: CAIREPSGGVRADTQYF
V gene: TRBV6-1; D gene: TRBD1; J gene: TRBJ1-1; clone size: few; CDR3 DNA: TGTGCCACCATCTATCCGGGACAGGGGCCTGAAGCTTTCTTT; CDR3 protein: CATIYPGQGPEAFF
V gene: TRBV19; D gene: .; J gene: TRBJ1-2; clone size: few; CDR3 DNA: TGTGCCAGTAGTATAGAGCGGCAGCGAGCTAACTATGGCTACACCTTC; CDR3 protein: CASSIERQRANYGYTF
V gene: TRBV30; D gene: .; J gene: TRBJ1-3; clone size: .; CDR3 DNA: TGTGCCTGGAGTGTATCCGGGAGGATCTCTGGAAACACCATATATTTT; CDR3 protein: CAWSVSGRISGNTIYF
V gene: TRBV11-2; D gene: TRBD1; J gene: TRBJ1-1; clone size: .; CDR3 DNA: TGTGCCAGCAGCATGGACAGGGGTAGTGAAGCTTTCTTT; CDR3 protein: CASSMDRGSEAFF
V gene: TRBV2; D gene: .; J gene: TRBJ1-5; clone size: few; CDR3 DNA: TGTGCCAGCAGTGAACTCAGGGGAAGCAATCAGCCCCAGCATTTT; CDR3 protein: CASSELRGSNQPQHF
V gene: TRBV5-1; D gene: .; J gene: TRBJ2-7; clone size: few; CDR3 DNA: TGCGCCAGCGGCTTAATAGCGGTAACTCCCCCTTACGAGCAGTACTTC; CDR3 protein: CASGLIAVTPPYEQYF
V gene: TRBV6-5; D gene: TRBD2; J gene: TRBJ2-7; clone size: few; CDR3 DNA: TGTGCCAGCAGACCCTTAGGGACTACCGCATACGAGCAGTACTTC; CDR3 protein: CASRPLGTTAYEQYF
V gene: TRBV28; D gene: .; J gene: TRBJ2-2; clone size: .; CDR3 DNA: TGTGCGACATATAGCGGGAACACCGGGGAGCTGTTTTTT; CDR3 protein: CATYSGNTGELFF
V gene: TRBV27; D gene: .; J gene: TRBJ1-1; clone size: few; CDR3 DNA: TGTGCCAGCAGCCCCCTAGGGGGCACTGAAGCTTTCTTT; CDR3 protein: CASSPLGGTEAFF
V gene: TRBV30; D gene: .; J gene: TRBJ2-7; clone size: .; CDR3 DNA: TGTGCCTGGACGGAAAGGACAAGGGCCTCCTACGAGCAGTACTTC; CDR3 protein: CAWTERTRASYEQYF
V gene: TRBV2; D gene: TRBD2; J gene: TRBJ2-1; clone size: .; CDR3 DNA: TGTGCCAGCAGCCCGACTAGCGGGAGCTACAATGAGCAGTTCTTC; CDR3 protein: CASSPTSGSYNEQFF
V gene: TRBV19; D gene: TRBD2; J gene: TRBJ2-7; clone size: few; CDR3 DNA: TGTGCCAGTAGCTCCCCGGGCGGGAGGTCCTACGAGCAGTACTTC; CDR3 protein: CASSSPGGRSYEQYF
V gene: TRBV4-2; D gene: .; J gene: TRBJ2-7; clone size: .; CDR3 DNA: TGTGCCAGCAGCCAAGGTAGCGGAGTAGTCTACGAGCAGTACTTC; CDR3 protein: CASSQGSGVVYEQYF
V gene: TRBV5-1; D gene: TRBD1; J gene: TRBJ1-2; clone size: few; CDR3 DNA: TGCGCCAGCAGCCCGAACAGGGGAGAGGATGGCTACACCTTC; CDR3 protein: CASSPNRGEDGYTF